This entry is about one T cell receptor (beta chain). Participants were aged about 18 to 90 years, lived in 25 or so US areas, and enrolled virtually. Donors in Cohort 3 counted as recovered after two negative PCRs, clearance, or symptom resolution. Germline values: CDR1 LGHDT, CDR2 YNNKEL (reference sequence). This CDR3 has 14 amino acids. V was clipped by 3 bases and J by 2 bases; unmatched bases: 1. This sample is part of a study of blood T cell repertoires in COVID-19. Study summary: The cDNA or gDNA used as material had been derived from T cells, B-cell-depleted T cells, or PBMCs.

How the authors handled the data: Estimated nucleated cell counts came from reference gene primer amplification. Assay used: immunoSEQ multiplex PCR; TCRdb lists only in-frame clones, some missing. The V and J calls and the clone size are those of that table, but D and trimming were determined from the DNA. The table records around 250,000 clones, 86% of them present only once. The sample taken for sequencing was PBMCs or T cells enriched from blood (not recorded which). The receptor comes from a man in his late teens or twenties who had recovered from COVID-19. The rearrangement links TRBV3-1 (or the pseudogene TRBV3-2) to TRBJ2-5; 9 positions match TRBD2. This chain's CDR3 is CASSQTSGQETQYF. The CDR3 coding sequence is TGTGCCAGCAGCCAGACTAGCGGTCAAGAGACCCAGTACTTC.